These 15 T cell receptor beta chains originate from one sample sequenced in a study of response to subunit inactivated influenza vaccine. One entry per CDR3 protein, called by TCRdb with MiXCR from the RT-PCR reads. The sample records more than 700,000 distinct CDR3 sequences, roughly 20% being singletons. The starting material was PBMCs from blood, obtained 5 to 6 days after vaccination. These receptors originate from a man aged 50-59 years who received an inactivated influenza vaccine.

V and J are TRBV7-2 and TRBJ1-2; 9 bases match TRBD1. From germline, CDR1 is SGHTA and CDR2 FQGNSA. Trimming removed 3 bases from V and 8 bases from J; junction bases left unmatched: 13. The CDR3 is made up of 16 amino acids. CDR3 region: CASSLFLPGTGSGYTF. The CDR3 DNA is TGTGCCAGCAGCTTGTTTCTCCCGGGGACAGGGTCCGGCTACACCTTC. The whole variable domain, remainder taken from reference TRBV7-2 and TRBJ1-2, is GAGVSQSPSNKVTEKGKDVELRCDPISGHTALYWYRQSLGQGLEFLIYFQGNSAPDKSGLPSDRFSAERTGGSVSTLTIQRTQQEDSAVYLCASSLFLPGTGSGYTFGSGTRLTVV.

This sequence joins TRBV7-6 and TRBJ2-1, with TRBD2 identical over 7 bases. CDR3 length equals 16 residues. Germline trimming cut 2 bases from V and 2 bases from J; bases unmatched to any gene: 6. The germline CDR1 and CDR2 sequences are SGHVS and FNYEAQ. In DNA, the CDR3 is TGTGCCAGCAGCTTAACGGGCCTAGCGGCCTACAATGAGCAGTTCTTC. Residues: CASSLTGLAAYNEQFF.

This clonotype was counted ten times or more. V is TRBV5-1 and J is TRBJ2-3, with D unclear. Trimming pared 1 base from V and 4 bases from J, leaving 7 bases between. CDR3 length equals 13 residues. The germline V gene has CDR1 SGHRS and CDR2 YFSETQ. CDR3 DNA sequence: TGCGCCAGCAGCTTGCCTGGGGCAGATACGCAGTATTTT. Its translation is CASSLPGADTQYF.

The chain couples TRBV7-9 to TRBJ2-2; D may correspond to TRBD1 or TRBD2 (5 bases each). This CDR3 has 13 residues. V was trimmed by 3 bases and J by 7 bases, leaving 9 bases between them. CDR1 is SEHNR, CDR2 FQNEAQ, per germline (reference sequence). The CDR3, as DNA: TGTGCCAGCAGCTTCCCTGGGGGCGGGGAGCTGTTTTTT. Residues: CASSFPGGGELFF. Full variable domain (remainder filled in from reference TRBV7-9 and TRBJ2-2): DTGVSQNPRHKITKRGQNVTFRCDPISEHNRLYWYRQTLGQGPEFLTYFQNEAQLEKSRLLSDRFSAERPKGSFSTLEIQRTEQGDSAMYLCASSFPGGGELFFGEGSRLTVL.

This chain uses TRBV10-3 with TRBJ2-3, with 10 bases aligning to TRBD1. V lost 7 bases, J lost 7 bases, and 2 bases stayed unmatched. This CDR3 contains 12 residues. CDR1 ENHRY and CDR2 SYGVKD come from the germline V gene. The DNA for the CDR3 is TGTGCCATCATGGGACAGGGGAATACGCAGTATTTT. Its protein is CAIMGQGNTQYF.

The chain joins TRBV6-5 to TRBJ2-7; D might be TRBD1 or TRBD2, each matching 5 bases. The CDR3 length is 15 residues. CDR1 is MNHEY, CDR2 SVGAGI, per germline. The V end was cut by 1 base, the J end by 6 bases, with 16 bases between. CDR3 DNA: TGTGCCAGCAGTTACTGGGGGAATTCACTCGGCGAGCAGTACTTC. Residues: CASSYWGNSLGEQYF.

This clonotype has a handful of counts. The chain combines TRBV7-8 with TRBJ2-5, with D possibly called TRBD1 or TRBD2 (5 bases each). The germline V gene encodes CDR1 SGHVS and CDR2 FQNEAQ. The CDR3 sequence is 14 residues long. V lost 2 bases, J lost 2 bases, and 9 bases lay in between. The CDR3 bases are TGTGCCAGCAGCTTAATGGGGGAACAAGAGACCCAGTACTTC. Encoded protein: CASSLMGEQETQYF.

The rearrangement joins TRBV7-3 to TRBJ2-1; D call uncertain. CDR3 length: 15 amino acids. Looked up from germline, CDR1 is SGHTA and CDR2 is FQGTGA. The ends were cut back, 1 base at V and 0 bases at J, with 7 bases in the middle. CDR3 sequence reads: CASSLKADSYNEQFF. The CDR3 region has the DNA TGTGCCAGCAGCTTAAAGGCCGACTCCTACAATGAGCAGTTCTTC.

CDR3 region: CASSLRDSGENEQFF. For the CDR3, the DNA is TGCGCCAGCAGCTTGAGGGATAGCGGAGAGAATGAGCAGTTCTTC. V is TRBV5-1 and J is TRBJ2-1; perhaps TRBD2 as D (6 bases). Germline V gene data show CDR1 as SGHRS and CDR2 as YFSETQ. V was cut by 1 base and J by 7 bases, with 15 bases left in between. The CDR3 loop spans 15 amino acids. Based on the CDR3 plus reference TRBV5-1 and TRBJ2-1, the full variable domain is KAGVTQTPRYLIKTRGQQVTLSCSPISGHRSVSWYQQTPGQGLQFLFEYFSETQRNKGNFPGRFSGRQFSNSRSEMNVSTLELGDSALYLCASSLRDSGENEQFFGPGTRLTVL.

The chain combines TRBV10-3 with TRBJ2-3; perhaps TRBD2 as D (6 bases). CDR1 and CDR2 from the germline V gene are ENHRY and SYGVKD. This CDR3 is 14 amino acids long. The V and J ends lost 6 bases and 6 bases respectively, with 16 bases between them. CDR3 sequence: CAISLAGGMDTQYF. The DNA for the CDR3 is TGTGCCATCAGCCTAGCTGGGGGGATGGATACGCAGTATTTT.

This clonotype was counted many times. V and J are TRBV9 and TRBJ2-1, with TRBD2 matching 7 bases. Germline V gene lookup returns CDR1 SGDLS and CDR2 YYNGEE. The J segment lost 8 bases and the V segment lost 2 bases, leaving 4 bases of the junction unmatched. This CDR3 has 13 amino acids. The CDR3 DNA follows: TGTGCCAGCAGCGTGGGGAGGGATTATGAGCAGTTCTTC. Translating gives CASSVGRDYEQFF.

The V and J genes are TRBV6-2 or TRBV6-3 and TRBJ2-5; TRBD2 is a possible D gene (5 bases). This CDR3 has 15 residues. Trimming left V 7 bases short and J 2 bases short, with 17 bases between. Germline V gene lookup returns CDR1 MNHEY and CDR2 SVGEGT. CDR3 nucleotide sequence: TGTGCCAGCACTCGGGGTGACTCCATACAAGAGACCCAGTACTTC. This encodes CASTRGDSIQETQYF.

The chain joins TRBV29-1 to TRBJ1-5; TRBD1 aligns across 7 bases. This CDR3 has 14 amino acids. V was pared by 6 bases and J by 4 bases, with 9 bases of the junction left unmatched. Germline values: CDR1 SQVTM, CDR2 ANQGSEA. CDR3 protein: CSVLLTGSNQPQHF. The CDR3, as DNA: TGCAGCGTGTTGCTGACAGGGTCGAATCAGCCCCAGCATTTT. Full variable domain (remainder filled in from reference TRBV29-1 and TRBJ1-5): SAVISQKPSRDICQRGTSLTIQCQVDSQVTMMFWYRQQPGQSLTLIATANQGSEATYESGFVIDKFPISRPNLTFSTLTVSNMSPEDSSIYLCSVLLTGSNQPQHFGDGTRLSIL.

The rearrangement links TRBV7-2 to TRBJ2-3; TRBD2 matches 7 bases. The CDR3 is made up of 14 amino acids. CDR1 and CDR2 (germline): SGHTA, FQGNSA. V gave up 4 bases and J gave up 2 bases; unmatched junction bases: 3. The CDR3 DNA sequence: TGTGCCAGCAGCTGGGGGGGTTCCACAGATACGCAGTATTTT. It is translated as CASSWGGSTDTQYF.

This clonotype was counted only a few times. The J gene is TRBJ2-7, the V gene TRBV29-1; D may be TRBD1 (6 bases). Trimming stripped 5 bases from V and 2 bases from J, with 16 bases between. CDR3 length: 14 amino acids. The germline V gene encodes CDR1 SQVTM and CDR2 ANQGSEA. The CDR3 nucleotides are TGCAGCGTTAAGGGGGTGGCCTTCACCTACGAGCAGTACTTC. Its protein product is CSVKGVAFTYEQYF.